This TCR beta chain was obtained from a study of shared clonotypes between healthy human individuals. Regarding the study as a whole: Compared with memory subsets, naive subsets generally had larger estimated richness.

This CDR3 has 18 residues. The V end lost 2 bases, the J end lost 4 bases, and 20 bases lay between the germline ends. Germline V gene data show CDR1 as ENHRY and CDR2 as SYGVKD. Donors were healthy HIV-negative adults without recently reported acute infections or vaccinations. Comment on this clone: Its antigen remains unknown.

Using immunoSEQ multiplex PCR, the repertoire was profiled, and TCRdb retains in-frame clones only, with some absent. Among approximately 710,000 clones listed, about 90% were seen once. The TCR sequence derives from a young man in good health. Some clones in this sample may be carry-over from other donors' samples. The chain links TRBV10-3 to TRBJ2-2, with a tentative D call TRBD2 (6 bases). Material: memory CD8+ T cells from PBMCs. As to subset: CD45RO+ cells pooled with CCR7-negative TemRA cells. The CDR3 nucleotides are TGTGCCATCAGTGAGCCCGAGACTAGTCGTGTGAGCACCGGGGAGCTGTTTTTT. This encodes CAISEPETSRVSTGELFF.